The clone carrying this T cell receptor beta chain was counted at least ten times. The CDR3 is 13 amino acids. The V end lost 4 bases, the J end lost 7 bases, and 12 bases lay between the germline ends. Germline V CDR1 and CDR2: SGHRS, YFSETQ. The record originates from a study of shared clonotypes between healthy human individuals. Study-wide context: CD4 naive cells filled three plates per donor, CD4 memory three, CD8 naive two and CD8 memory one.

Generated by immunoSEQ multiplex PCR, the TCRdb table keeps only in-frame clones and is missing some. The sample has over 850,000 clones; about four fifths are singletons. Study donors comprised healthy, HIV-negative adults devoid of recent acute infection or vaccination. The sequencing sample was made of memory CD4+ T cells from PBMCs. As for subset: CD45RA-negative fraction. The receptor was isolated from a young man in good health. Some clones in this sample may be carry-over from other donors' samples. This chain connects TRBV5-1 to TRBJ1-5; tentatively, D is TRBD1 (5 bases). The CDR3 loop is CASSGAPGQPQHF. CDR3 coding DNA: TGCGCCAGCAGCGGGGCCCCTGGGCAGCCCCAGCATTTT.